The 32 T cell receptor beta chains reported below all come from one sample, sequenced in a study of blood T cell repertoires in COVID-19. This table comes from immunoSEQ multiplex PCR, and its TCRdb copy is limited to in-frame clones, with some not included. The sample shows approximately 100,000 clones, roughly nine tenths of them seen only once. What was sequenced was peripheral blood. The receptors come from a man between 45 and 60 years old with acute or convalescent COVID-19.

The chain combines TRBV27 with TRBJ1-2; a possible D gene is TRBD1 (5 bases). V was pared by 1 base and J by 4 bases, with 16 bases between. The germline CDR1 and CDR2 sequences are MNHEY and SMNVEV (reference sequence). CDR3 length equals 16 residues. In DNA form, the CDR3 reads TGTGCCAGCAGTTTATACGCCGGTCAGGGATTCTATGGCTACACCTTC. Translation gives CASSLYAGQGFYGYTF.

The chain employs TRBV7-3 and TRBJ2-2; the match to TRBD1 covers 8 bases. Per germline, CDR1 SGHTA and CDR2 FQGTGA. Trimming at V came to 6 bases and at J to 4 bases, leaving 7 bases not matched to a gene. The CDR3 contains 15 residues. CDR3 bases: TGTGCCAGCAGGACCAACAGGGGGATCACCGGGGAGCTGTTTTTT. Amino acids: CASRTNRGITGELFF.

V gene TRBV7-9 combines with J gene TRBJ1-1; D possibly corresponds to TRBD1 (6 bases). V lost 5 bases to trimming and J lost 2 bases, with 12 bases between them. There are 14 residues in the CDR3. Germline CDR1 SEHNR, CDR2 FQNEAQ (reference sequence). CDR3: CASSPLTGNTEAFF. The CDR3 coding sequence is TGTGCCAGCAGCCCTCTGACAGGAAACACTGAAGCTTTCTTT.

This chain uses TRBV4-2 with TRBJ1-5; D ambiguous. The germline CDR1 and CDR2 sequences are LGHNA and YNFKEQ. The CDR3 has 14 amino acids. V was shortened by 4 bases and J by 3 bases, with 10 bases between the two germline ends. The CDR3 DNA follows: TGTGCCAGCAGCCGAACCGGAGTCAATCAGCCCCAGCATTTT. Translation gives CASSRTGVNQPQHF.

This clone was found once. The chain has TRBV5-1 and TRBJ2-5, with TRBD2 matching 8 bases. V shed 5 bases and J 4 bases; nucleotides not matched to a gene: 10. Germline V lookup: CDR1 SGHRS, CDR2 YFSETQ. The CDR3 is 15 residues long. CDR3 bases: TGCGCCAGCAGTTCGGCCGGGAGGGGAATAGAGACCCAGTACTTC. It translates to CASSSAGRGIETQYF.

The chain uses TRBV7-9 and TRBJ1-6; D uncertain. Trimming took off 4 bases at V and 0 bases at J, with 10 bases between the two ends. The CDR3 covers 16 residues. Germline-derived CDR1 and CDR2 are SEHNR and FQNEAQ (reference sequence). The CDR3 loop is CASSSSQSSYNSPLHF. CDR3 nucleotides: TGTGCCAGCAGCTCATCACAGAGCTCCTATAATTCACCCCTCCACTTT.

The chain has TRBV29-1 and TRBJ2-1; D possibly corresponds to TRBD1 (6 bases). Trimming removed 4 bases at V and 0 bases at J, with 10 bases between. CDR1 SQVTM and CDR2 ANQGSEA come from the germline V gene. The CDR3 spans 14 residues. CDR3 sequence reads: CSVGPGDSYNEQFF. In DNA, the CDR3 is TGCAGCGTTGGTCCAGGGGACTCCTACAATGAGCAGTTCTTC.

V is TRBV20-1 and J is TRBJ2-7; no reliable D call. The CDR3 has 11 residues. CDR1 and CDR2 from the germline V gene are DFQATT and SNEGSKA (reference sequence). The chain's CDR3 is CRPSGTYEQYF. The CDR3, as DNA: TGCAGACCATCAGGAACTTACGAGCAGTACTTC.

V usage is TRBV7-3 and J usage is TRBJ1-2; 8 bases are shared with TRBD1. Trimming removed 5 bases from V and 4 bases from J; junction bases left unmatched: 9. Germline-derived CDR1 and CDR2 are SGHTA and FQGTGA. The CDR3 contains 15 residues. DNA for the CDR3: TGTGCCAGCAGCCCCCAGGGACAGGCCACCTATGGCTACACCTTC. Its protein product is CASSPQGQATYGYTF.

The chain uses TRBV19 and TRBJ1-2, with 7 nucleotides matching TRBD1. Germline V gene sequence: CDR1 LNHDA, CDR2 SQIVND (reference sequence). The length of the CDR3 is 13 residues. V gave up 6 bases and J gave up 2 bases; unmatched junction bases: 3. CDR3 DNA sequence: TGTGCCAGTAGCAGGGGGGCGAACTATGGCTACACCTTC. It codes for CASSRGANYGYTF.

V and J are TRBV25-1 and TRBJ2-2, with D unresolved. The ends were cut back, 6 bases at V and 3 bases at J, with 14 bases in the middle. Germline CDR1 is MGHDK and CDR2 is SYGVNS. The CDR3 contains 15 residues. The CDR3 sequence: CASSHSDTYTGELFF. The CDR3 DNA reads TGTGCCAGCAGCCACTCCGATACCTACACCGGGGAGCTGTTTTTT.

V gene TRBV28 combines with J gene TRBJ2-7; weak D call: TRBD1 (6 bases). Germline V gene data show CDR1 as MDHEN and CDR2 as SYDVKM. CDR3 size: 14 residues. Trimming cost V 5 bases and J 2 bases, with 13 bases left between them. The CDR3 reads CASSLGQHTYEQYF. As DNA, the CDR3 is TGTGCCAGCAGTCTAGGACAGCACACCTACGAGCAGTACTTC.

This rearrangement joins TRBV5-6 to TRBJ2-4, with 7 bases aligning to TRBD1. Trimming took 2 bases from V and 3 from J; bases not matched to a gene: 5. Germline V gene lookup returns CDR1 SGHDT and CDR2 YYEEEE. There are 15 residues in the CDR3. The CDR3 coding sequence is TGTGCCAGCAGCTTAATAACAGGGGACAAAAACATTCAGTACTTC. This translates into CASSLITGDKNIQYF. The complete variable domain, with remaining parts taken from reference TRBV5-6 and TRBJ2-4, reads DAGVTQSPTHLIKTRGQQVTLRCSPKSGHDTVSWYQQALGQGPQFIFQYYEEEERQRGNFPDRFSGHQFPNYSSELNVNALLLGDSALYLCASSLITGDKNIQYFGAGTRLSVL.

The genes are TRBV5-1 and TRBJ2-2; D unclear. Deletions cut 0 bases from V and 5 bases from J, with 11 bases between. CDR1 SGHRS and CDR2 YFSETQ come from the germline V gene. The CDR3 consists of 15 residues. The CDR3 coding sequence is TGCGCCAGCAGCTTGGGGCTAGTTAGTACCGGGGAGCTGTTTTTT. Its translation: CASSLGLVSTGELFF.

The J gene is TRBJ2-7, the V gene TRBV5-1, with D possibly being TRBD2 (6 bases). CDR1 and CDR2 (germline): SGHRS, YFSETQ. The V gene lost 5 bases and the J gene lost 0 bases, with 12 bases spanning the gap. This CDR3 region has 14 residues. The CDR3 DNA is TGCGCCAGCAGTATTCGGGGGAGCTCCTACGAGCAGTACTTC. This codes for CASSIRGSSYEQYF.

In nucleotides, the CDR3 is TGTGCCAGCAGCTTAGTCGTAGCGGGGGGACCTTACAATGAGCAGTTCTTC. Protein sequence: CASSLVVAGGPYNEQFF. The V gene is TRBV7-2, the J gene TRBJ2-1; 10 nucleotides align to TRBD2. CDR1 SGHTA and CDR2 FQGNSA come from the germline V gene. V was pared by 1 base and J by 4 bases, with 7 bases of the junction left unmatched. The CDR3 is 17 residues long. The variable domain in full, with the rest retrieved from reference TRBV7-2 and TRBJ2-1, is GAGVSQSPSNKVTEKGKDVELRCDPISGHTALYWYRQSLGQGLEFLIYFQGNSAPDKSGLPSDRFSAERTGGSVSTLTIQRTQQEDSAVYLCASSLVVAGGPYNEQFFGPGTRLTVL.

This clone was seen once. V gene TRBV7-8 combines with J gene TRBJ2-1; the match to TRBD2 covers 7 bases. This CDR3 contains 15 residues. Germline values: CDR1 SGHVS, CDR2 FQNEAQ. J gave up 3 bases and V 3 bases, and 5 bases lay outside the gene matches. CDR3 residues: CASSLVAGRYNEQFF. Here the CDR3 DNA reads TGTGCCAGCAGCTTGGTAGCGGGCCGCTACAATGAGCAGTTCTTC.

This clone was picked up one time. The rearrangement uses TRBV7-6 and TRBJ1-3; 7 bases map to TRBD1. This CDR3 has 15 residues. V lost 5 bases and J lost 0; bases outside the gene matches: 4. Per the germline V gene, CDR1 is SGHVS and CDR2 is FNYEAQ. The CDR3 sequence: CASSVDRVSGNTIYF. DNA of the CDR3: TGTGCCAGCAGCGTCGACAGGGTCTCTGGAAACACCATATATTTT.

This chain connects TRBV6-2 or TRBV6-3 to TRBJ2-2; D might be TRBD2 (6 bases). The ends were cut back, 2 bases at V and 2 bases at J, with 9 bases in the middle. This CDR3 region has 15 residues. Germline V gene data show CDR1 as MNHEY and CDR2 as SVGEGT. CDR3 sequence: CASSYEAGNTGELFF. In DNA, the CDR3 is TGTGCCAGCAGTTACGAGGCGGGAAACACCGGGGAGCTGTTTTTT.

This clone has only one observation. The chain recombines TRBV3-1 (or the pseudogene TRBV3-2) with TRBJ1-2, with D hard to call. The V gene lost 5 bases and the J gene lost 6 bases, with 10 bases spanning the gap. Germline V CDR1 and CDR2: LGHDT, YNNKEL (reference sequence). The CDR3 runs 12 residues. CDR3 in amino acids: CASSSPTHGYTF. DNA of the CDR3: TGTGCCAGCAGCTCCCCTACCCATGGCTACACCTTC.

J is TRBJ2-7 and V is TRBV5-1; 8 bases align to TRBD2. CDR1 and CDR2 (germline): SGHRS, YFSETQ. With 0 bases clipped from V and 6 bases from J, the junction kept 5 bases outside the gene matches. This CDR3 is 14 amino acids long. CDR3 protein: CASSLEGTSGEQYF. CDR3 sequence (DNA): TGCGCCAGCAGCTTGGAAGGGACTAGTGGCGAGCAGTACTTC.

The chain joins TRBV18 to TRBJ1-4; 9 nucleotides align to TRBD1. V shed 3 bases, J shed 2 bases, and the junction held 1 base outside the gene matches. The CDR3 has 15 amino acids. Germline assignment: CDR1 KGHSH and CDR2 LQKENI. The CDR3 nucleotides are TGTGCCAGCTCACCCGGACAGGGGACTAATGAAAAACTGTTTTTT. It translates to CASSPGQGTNEKLFF.

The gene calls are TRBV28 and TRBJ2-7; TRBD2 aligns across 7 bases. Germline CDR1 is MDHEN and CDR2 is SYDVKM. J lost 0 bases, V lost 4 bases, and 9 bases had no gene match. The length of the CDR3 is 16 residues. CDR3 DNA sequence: TGTGCCAGCAGTTCCCCGTGGGAGGGGCGCTCCTACGAGCAGTACTTC. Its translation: CASSSPWEGRSYEQYF. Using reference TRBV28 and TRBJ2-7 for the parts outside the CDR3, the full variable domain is DVKVTQSSRYLVKRTGEKVFLECVQDMDHENMFWYRQDPGLGLRLIYFSYDVKMKEKGDIPEGYSVSREKKERFSLILESASTNQTSMYLCASSSPWEGRSYEQYFGPGTRLTVT.

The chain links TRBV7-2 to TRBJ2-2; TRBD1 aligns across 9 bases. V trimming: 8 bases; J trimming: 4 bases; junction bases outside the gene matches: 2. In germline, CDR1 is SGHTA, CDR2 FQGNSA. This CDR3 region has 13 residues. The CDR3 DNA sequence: TGTGCCAGCGACAGGGGGAGCACCGGGGAGCTGTTTTTT. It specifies CASDRGSTGELFF.

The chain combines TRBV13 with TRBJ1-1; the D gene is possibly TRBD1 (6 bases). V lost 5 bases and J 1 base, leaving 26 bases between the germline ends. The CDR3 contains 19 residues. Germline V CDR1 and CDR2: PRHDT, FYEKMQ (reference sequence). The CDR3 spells CASSPRITTGTYENTEAFF. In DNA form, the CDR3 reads TGTGCCAGCAGCCCAAGAATTACGACAGGAACGTACGAGAACACTGAAGCTTTCTTT.

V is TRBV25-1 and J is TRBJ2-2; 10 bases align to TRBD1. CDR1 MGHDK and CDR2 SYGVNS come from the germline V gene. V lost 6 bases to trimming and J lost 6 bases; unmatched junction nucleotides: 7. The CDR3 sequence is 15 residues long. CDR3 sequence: CASRGGTGEAGELFF. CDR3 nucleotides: TGTGCCAGCAGGGGCGGGACAGGGGAGGCCGGGGAGCTGTTTTTT.

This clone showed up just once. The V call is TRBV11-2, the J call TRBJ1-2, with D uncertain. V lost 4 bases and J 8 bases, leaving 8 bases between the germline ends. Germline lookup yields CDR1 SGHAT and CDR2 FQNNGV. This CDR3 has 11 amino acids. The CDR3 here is CASSYRSGYTF. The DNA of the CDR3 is TGTGCCAGCAGCTACCGGTCGGGCTACACCTTC. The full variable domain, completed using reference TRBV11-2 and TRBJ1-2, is EAGVAQSPRYKIIEKRQSVAFWCNPISGHATLYWYQQILGQGPKLLIQFQNNGVVDDSQLPKDRFSAERLKGVDSTLKIQPAKLEDSAVYLCASSYRSGYTFGSGTRLTVV.

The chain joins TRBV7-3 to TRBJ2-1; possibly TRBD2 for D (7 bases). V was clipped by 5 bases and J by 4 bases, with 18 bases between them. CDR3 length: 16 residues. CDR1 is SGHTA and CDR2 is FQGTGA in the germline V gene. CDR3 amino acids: CASSTKGGFPYNEQFF. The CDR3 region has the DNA TGTGCCAGCAGCACCAAGGGGGGGTTCCCGTACAATGAGCAGTTCTTC.

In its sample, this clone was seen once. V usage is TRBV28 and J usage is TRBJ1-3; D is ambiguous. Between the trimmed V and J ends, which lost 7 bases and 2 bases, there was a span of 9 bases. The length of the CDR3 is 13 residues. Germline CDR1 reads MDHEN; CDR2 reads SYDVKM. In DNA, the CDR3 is TGTGCCAGCAAGATGTCGGCTGGAAACACCATATATTTT. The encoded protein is CASKMSAGNTIYF.

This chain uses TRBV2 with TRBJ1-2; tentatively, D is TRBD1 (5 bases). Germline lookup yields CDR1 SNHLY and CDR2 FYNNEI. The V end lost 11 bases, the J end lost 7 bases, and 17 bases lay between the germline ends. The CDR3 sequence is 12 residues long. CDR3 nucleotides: TGTGCCGGGGGGGTGGCAGCCGGTGGCTACACCTTC. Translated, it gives CAGGVAAGGYTF.

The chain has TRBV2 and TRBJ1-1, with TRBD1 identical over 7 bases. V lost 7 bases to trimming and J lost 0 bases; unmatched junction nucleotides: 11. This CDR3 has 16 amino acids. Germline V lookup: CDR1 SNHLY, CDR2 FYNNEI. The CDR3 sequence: CASKRDSLGMNTEAFF. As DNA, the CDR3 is TGTGCCAGCAAACGGGACAGTTTAGGGATGAACACTGAAGCTTTCTTT.

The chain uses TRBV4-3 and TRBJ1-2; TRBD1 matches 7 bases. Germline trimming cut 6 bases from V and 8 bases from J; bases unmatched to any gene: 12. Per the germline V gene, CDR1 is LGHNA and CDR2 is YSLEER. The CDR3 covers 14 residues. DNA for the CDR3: TGCGCCAGCAGTTACACAGGGGCAACGTCCGGCTACACCTTC. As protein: CASSYTGATSGYTF.